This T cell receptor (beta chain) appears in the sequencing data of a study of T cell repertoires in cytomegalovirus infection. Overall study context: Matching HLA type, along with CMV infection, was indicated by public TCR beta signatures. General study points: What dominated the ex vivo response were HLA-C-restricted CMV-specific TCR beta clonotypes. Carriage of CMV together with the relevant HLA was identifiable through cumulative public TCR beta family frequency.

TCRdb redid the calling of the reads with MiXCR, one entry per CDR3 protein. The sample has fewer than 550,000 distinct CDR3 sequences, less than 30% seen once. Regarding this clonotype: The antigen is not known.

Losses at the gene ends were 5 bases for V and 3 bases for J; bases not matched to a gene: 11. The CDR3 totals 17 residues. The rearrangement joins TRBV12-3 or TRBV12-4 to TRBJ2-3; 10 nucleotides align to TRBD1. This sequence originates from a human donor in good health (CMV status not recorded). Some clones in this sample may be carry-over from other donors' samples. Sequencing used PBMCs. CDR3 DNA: TGTGCCAGCAGTCCCCGGGACAGGGGAACTCGGACAGATACGCAGTATTTT. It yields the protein CASSPRDRGTRTDTQYF.